These 25 T cell receptor beta chains originate from one sample sequenced in a study of blood T cells in healthy people across ages. A second about 7 to 11 cycle PCR used barcoded and J-beta primers. TCRdb re-analysed the 5' RACE reads in MiXCR, keeping a single row per CDR3 protein. This sample yields about 1.5 million distinct CDR3 sequences, of which about 45% are seen a single time; under 5% belongs to the top ten. The sequencing input was blood. Receptor source: a woman under 30 in good health.

This clonotype was seen a few times. The chain is built from TRBV6-2 or TRBV6-3 and TRBJ2-3; D may be TRBD2 (6 bases). Germline V lookup: CDR1 MNHEY, CDR2 SVGEGT. The CDR3 length is 15 residues. Trimming removed 6 bases from V and 2 bases from J, with 15 bases in between. CDR3 protein: CASSTDSGHTDTQYF. DNA of the CDR3: TGTGCCAGCAGCACCGACAGCGGGCACACAGATACGCAGTATTTT.

Concerning this clonotype: Mismatch with germline at one junction end may stem from a read error. The rearrangement joins TRBV5-5 to TRBJ1-2; D is undetermined. The CDR3 extends over 14 amino acids. CDR1 SGHKS and CDR2 YYEKEE come from the germline V gene (reference sequence). CDR3 in amino acids: CANSPVVNSDGYTF. In nucleotides, the CDR3 is TGTGCCAACAGCCCGGTAGTAAACAGTGACGGCTACACCTTC.

The rearrangement joins TRBV27 to TRBJ2-3; 16 bases map to TRBD2. CDR3 length: 16 amino acids. Germline lookup yields CDR1 MNHEY and CDR2 SMNVEV (reference sequence). With V trimmed by 6 bases and J by 2 bases, 2 bases remained unmatched. CDR3 bases: TGTGCCAGCAGGGGACTAGCGGGGGGGTACACAGATACGCAGTATTTT. Its protein is CASRGLAGGYTDTQYF.

This clonotype has a handful of counts. The chain joins TRBV28 to TRBJ2-2; no firm D call. Trimming removed 9 bases from V and 5 bases from J, with 13 bases in between. Looked up from germline, CDR1 is MDHEN and CDR2 is SYDVKM. CDR3 length: 13 amino acids. The CDR3 protein is CASLRELTGELFF. The CDR3 DNA reads as TGTGCCAGTTTACGAGAGCTAACCGGGGAGCTGTTTTTT.

The chain recombines TRBV29-1 with TRBJ1-5; D is unclear. The germline gives CDR1 SQVTM, CDR2 ANQGSEA. Trimming pared 6 bases from V and 4 bases from J, leaving 22 bases between. The CDR3 length is 16 residues. The CDR3 DNA reads as TGCAGCGTCCCCAAACACAGACCCTTCATTAATCAGCCCCAGCATTTT. This encodes CSVPKHRPFINQPQHF.

The gene calls are TRBV3-1 and TRBJ2-7, with TRBD2 matching over 10 bases. CDR1 and CDR2 from the germline V gene are LGHDT and YNNKEL (reference sequence). CDR3 length: 15 amino acids. The V gene end was trimmed by 4 bases and the J gene end by 2 bases; junction bases not matched to a gene: 5. The CDR3 DNA is TGTGCCAGCAGCCTTAGCGGGGGGTATCCCTACGAGCAGTACTTC. Its translation is CASSLSGGYPYEQYF.

This clonotype occurred a few times. V gene TRBV2 combines with J gene TRBJ1-5; unclear D gene. The V end lost 2 bases, the J end lost 9 bases, and 11 bases lay between the germline ends. This CDR3 has 13 residues. The germline V gene encodes CDR1 SNHLY and CDR2 FYNNEI. CDR3 residues: CASSERHLRPQHF. The CDR3 region has the DNA TGTGCCAGCAGTGAAAGGCACCTTAGGCCCCAGCATTTT.

J is TRBJ2-1 and V is TRBV5-1, with 10 bases aligning to TRBD1. Germline V CDR1 and CDR2: SGHRS, YFSETQ. The V gene end was trimmed by 0 bases and the J gene end by 7 bases; junction bases not matched to a gene: 7. The CDR3 runs to 16 residues. CDR3 coding DNA: TGCGCCAGCAGCTTGGAAGGGACAGGGGCCCCGAATGAGCAGTTCTTC. Translating it yields CASSLEGTGAPNEQFF.

The chain combines TRBV5-1 with TRBJ2-3; TRBD1 matches 9 bases. With 4 bases clipped from V and 3 bases from J, the junction kept 9 bases outside the gene matches. CDR1 SGHRS and CDR2 YFSETQ come from the germline V gene. The CDR3 sequence is 16 residues long. The CDR3 here is CASSTGQGRGTDTQYF. In DNA form, the CDR3 reads TGCGCCAGCAGCACCGGACAGGGGAGAGGAACAGATACGCAGTATTTT.

This clonotype has a single count. The V and J genes are TRBV7-2 and TRBJ2-1; D is unclear. The length of the CDR3 is 14 residues. Trimming pared 2 bases from V and 9 bases from J, leaving 14 bases between. Germline values: CDR1 SGHTA, CDR2 FQGNSA. CDR3 amino acids: CASSLWRDEPEQFF. In DNA, the CDR3 is TGTGCCAGCAGCTTATGGCGAGACGAGCCTGAGCAGTTCTTC.

The rearrangement links TRBV30 to TRBJ2-1, with D possibly being TRBD1 or TRBD2 (6 bases each). CDR1 and CDR2 from the germline V gene are GTSNPN and SVGIG (reference sequence). CDR3 length: 14 amino acids. Trimming took 3 bases from V and 6 from J, leaving 15 bases between them. The CDR3 nucleotides read TGTGCCTGGAGATATGGGTCGGGGGCCAATGAGCAGTTCTTC. Encoded protein: CAWRYGSGANEQFF. Based on the CDR3 plus reference TRBV30 and TRBJ2-1, the full variable domain is SQTIHQWPATLVQPVGSPLSLECTVEGTSNPNLYWYRQAAGRGLQLLFYSVGIGQISSEVPQNLSASRPQDRQFILSSKKLLLSDSGFYLCAWRYGSGANEQFFGPGTRLTVL.

As regards this clonotype: The junction departs from germline at one end; a sequencing error may be responsible. The rearrangement joins TRBV4-3 to TRBJ2-3; tentatively, D is TRBD1 or TRBD2 (6 bases each). The CDR3 has 19 amino acids. CDR1 LGHNA and CDR2 YSLEER come from the germline V gene. CDR3 DNA: TGCACCAGCAGCCAGTATCCCCGGGGGCCAGAATCTAGCACAGATACGCAGTATTTT. It specifies CTSSQYPRGPESSTDTQYF.

V and J are TRBV7-2 and TRBJ2-7; the D is unclear. With 2 bases removed from V and 6 bases from J, the gap between germline ends came to 14 bases. Germline V lookup: CDR1 SGHTA, CDR2 FQGNSA. This CDR3 has 14 amino acids. As DNA, the CDR3 is TGTGCCAGCAGCTTAAGTCTCGACTCCCTCGAGCAGTACTTC. It codes for CASSLSLDSLEQYF.

The chain carries TRBV6-1 and TRBJ1-3; 7 bases are shared with TRBD1. This CDR3 contains 16 residues. CDR1 and CDR2 (germline): MNHNS, SASEGT. With V trimmed by 4 bases and J by 0 bases, 6 bases remained unmatched. The CDR3 sequence is CASSGGQLSSGNTIYF. CDR3 in DNA: TGTGCCAGCAGTGGGGGACAGTTGTCCTCTGGAAACACCATATATTTT.

This clonotype was counted a few times. The CDR3 here is CASSQDSDIYNEQFF. CDR3 bases: TGCGCCAGCAGCCAAGATTCGGACATCTACAATGAGCAGTTCTTC. The chain has TRBV4-3 and TRBJ2-1; D possibly corresponds to TRBD1 (5 bases). The V end lost 0 bases, the J end lost 3 bases, and 9 bases lay between the germline ends. Germline V gene lookup returns CDR1 LGHNA and CDR2 YSLEER. The CDR3 is 15 residues long.

The genes are TRBV28 and TRBJ2-4; D unclear. The length of the CDR3 is 13 residues. Germline V gene data show CDR1 as MDHEN and CDR2 as SYDVKM. Deletions cut 6 bases from V and 0 bases from J, with 6 bases between. CDR3 DNA sequence: TGTGCCAGCAGGGGCCTAGCCAAAAACATTCAGTACTTC. This codes for CASRGLAKNIQYF.

A few counts support this clonotype. The gene calls are TRBV4-2 and TRBJ1-2, with D maybe TRBD1 (5 bases). The germline CDR1 and CDR2 sequences are LGHNA and YNFKEQ. This CDR3 has 15 residues. The V gene lost 1 base and the J gene lost 6 bases, with 15 bases spanning the gap. CDR3 loop: CASSQVGEPYDGYTF. The CDR3, as DNA: TGTGCCAGCAGCCAAGTAGGGGAGCCCTACGATGGCTACACCTTC.

The V and J genes are TRBV12-3 or TRBV12-4 and TRBJ1-2; 7 positions match TRBD1. V shed 5 bases and J 4 bases; nucleotides not matched to a gene: 13. This CDR3 is 16 amino acids long. The CDR3 reads CASSLITGVLVYGYTF. CDR3 sequence (DNA): TGTGCCAGCAGTCTTATAACAGGGGTCTTGGTCTATGGCTACACCTTC.

This clonotype came up once. The rearrangement joins TRBV30 to TRBJ2-7; the D is unclear. The J call may be in error: the DNA end matches TRBJ2-5 better. The CDR3 has 13 residues. Germline CDR1 and CDR2: GTSNPN and SVGIG (reference sequence). In DNA, the CDR3 is TGTGCCTGGAGGCAAGGGCCACCTGGGACCCAGTACTTC. This gives the protein CAWRQGPPGTQYF.

The J gene is TRBJ2-1, the V gene TRBV6-5; 9 bases line up with TRBD2. V lost 4 bases, J lost 9 bases, and 10 bases stayed unmatched. The CDR3 is made up of 15 amino acids. CDR1 is MNHEY and CDR2 is SVGAGI in the germline V gene. CDR3 residues: CASSCGVAGVSEQFF. CDR3 nucleotide sequence: TGTGCCAGCAGTTGCGGAGTAGCGGGAGTTAGTGAGCAGTTCTTC.

This clonotype was seen more than once but under ten times. J is TRBJ1-4 and V is TRBV18; unclear D gene. V gave up 0 bases and J gave up 0 bases, with 8 bases separating them. The length of the CDR3 is 16 residues. CDR1 is KGHSH, CDR2 LQKENI, per germline. CDR3 nucleotides: TGTGCCAGCTCACCACCGGGCAGTGCAACTAATGAAAAACTGTTTTTT. This gives the protein CASSPPGSATNEKLFF.

The chain uses TRBV7-9 and TRBJ2-1; 7 positions match TRBD1. Per the germline V gene, CDR1 is SEHNR and CDR2 is FQNEAQ (reference sequence). Trimming removed 0 bases from V and 5 bases from J; junction bases left unmatched: 10. The CDR3 is 17 residues long. CDR3 sequence reads: CASSLAGQINPDNEQFF. The CDR3 nucleotides are TGTGCCAGCAGCTTAGCGGGACAGATCAACCCTGACAATGAGCAGTTCTTC.

The V call is TRBV18, the J call TRBJ2-1, with D possibly matching TRBD2 (5 bases). The assigned J gene may be wrong: the sequence end matches TRBJ2-7 better. This CDR3 comprises 14 residues. Per germline, CDR1 KGHSH and CDR2 LQKENI. In DNA form, the CDR3 reads TGTGCCAGCTCACCACCGGACTCTCGCAATGAGCAGTACTTC. This sequence encodes CASSPPDSRNEQYF.

This clonotype was counted between two and nine times. The chain links TRBV7-8 to TRBJ2-3; perhaps TRBD1 as D (5 bases). CDR3 length equals 15 residues. The V end lost 4 bases, the J end lost 0 bases, and 11 bases lay between the germline ends. CDR1 and CDR2 from the germline V gene are SGHVS and FQNEAQ. CDR3 in amino acids: CASSSTRQSTDTQYF. CDR3 bases: TGTGCCAGCAGCTCTACCCGACAGAGCACAGATACGCAGTATTTT. The full variable domain, rest sourced from reference TRBV7-8 and TRBJ2-3, is GAGVSQSPRYKVAKRGQDVALRCDPISGHVSLFWYQQALGQGPEFLTYFQNEAQLDKSGLPSDRFFAERPEGSVSTLKIQRTQQEDSAVYLCASSSTRQSTDTQYFGPGTRLTVL.

The chain recombines TRBV19 with TRBJ1-1; D uncertain. This CDR3 spans 15 amino acids. V was clipped by 1 base and J by 1 base, with 10 bases between them. Looked up from germline, CDR1 is LNHDA and CDR2 is SQIVND (reference sequence). As DNA, the CDR3 is TGTGCCAGTAGTATAGGGAGGGCGCGGAACACTGAAGCTTTCTTT. Translation gives CASSIGRARNTEAFF.